One sample yielded the 20 T cell receptor beta chains listed below, sequenced in a study of T cells in Graves' hyperthyroidism and ophthalmopathy. RNA transcripts provided the source from which TCR beta CDR3 regions were amplified. The study used the HTBI primer set for a first-round RT-PCR of the TCR CDR3. TCRdb re-called the multiplex PCR reads with MiXCR, one entry per CDR3 protein. The sample holds 750,000 to 900,000 distinct CDR3 sequences; over 35% are singletons and the top ten take more than 7%. Sequencing used blood. The receptors were sampled from a man younger than 35 with Graves' hyperthyroidism.

With respect to this clonotype: This may arise from a read error, as a much more abundant clone is one base away. The V call is TRBV10-3, the J call TRBJ2-7; no definite D call. The V end lost 0 bases, the J end lost 2 bases, and 8 bases lay between the germline ends. The CDR3 length is 14 residues. CDR1 is ENHRY, CDR2 SYGVKD, per germline. This CDR3 reads CAISESLDPYEQYF. As DNA, the CDR3 is TGTGCCATCAGTGAGTCCCTGGACCCCTACGAGCAGTACTTC.

CDR3 DNA: TGTGCCAGCAGCTTAGGGGCCCGTGCCTACGAGCAGTACTTC. The encoded protein is CASSLGARAYEQYF. The V call is TRBV7-2, the J call TRBJ2-7; D ambiguous. Germline CDR1 is SGHTA and CDR2 is FQGNSA. The CDR3 extends over 14 amino acids. V lost 1 base and J 2 bases, leaving 9 bases between the germline ends.

This clonotype was observed a handful of times. This chain links TRBV9 with TRBJ2-5; 7 bases agree with TRBD2. Germline CDR1 reads SGDLS; CDR2 reads YYNGEE. Trimming cost V 3 bases and J 1 base; bases outside gene matches: 6. The CDR3 is 15 residues long. Here the CDR3 reads CASSDASGSQETQYF. The DNA for the CDR3 is TGTGCCAGCAGCGATGCTAGCGGAAGCCAAGAGACCCAGTACTTC.

This CDR3 reads CSGIKDRAADTQYF. In DNA form, the CDR3 reads TGCAGCGGAATCAAGGACAGGGCAGCAGATACGCAGTATTTT. The chain is built from TRBV29-1 and TRBJ2-3; 8 positions match TRBD1. J was trimmed by 4 bases and V by 7 bases; bases with no gene match: 10. The CDR3 length is 14 residues. CDR1 and CDR2 from the germline V gene are SQVTM and ANQGSEA.

This clonotype was observed at least ten times. This chain connects TRBV19 to TRBJ1-2, with D tentatively TRBD1 (5 bases). Germline-derived CDR1 and CDR2 are LNHDA and SQIVND (reference sequence). Trimming shortened V by 2 bases and J by 6 bases, and 10 bases separated the two germline ends. This CDR3 spans 13 amino acids. The CDR3 here is CASSIMGQDGYTF. CDR3 DNA sequence: TGTGCCAGTAGTATAATGGGGCAGGATGGCTACACCTTC.

The table lists this clonotype with a few counts. J is TRBJ2-7 and V is TRBV20-1, with D possibly matching TRBD2 (7 bases). The germline V gene encodes CDR1 DFQATT and CDR2 SNEGSKA (reference sequence). This CDR3 has 15 residues. The V gene lost 1 base and the J gene lost 5 bases, with 18 bases spanning the gap. In DNA form, the CDR3 reads TGCAGTGCTAGAGGGGAGGGGTCTCGGGGGCACGAGCAGTACTTC. Translation gives CSARGEGSRGHEQYF.

The rearrangement joins TRBV2 to TRBJ1-1; D is unresolved. The CDR3 extends over 14 amino acids. Trimming removed 2 bases at V and 3 bases at J, with 10 bases between. Germline V gene data show CDR1 as SNHLY and CDR2 as FYNNEI. CDR3 sequence (DNA): TGTGCCAGCAGTGAACTTCCAGGCCACACTGAAGCTTTCTTT. It specifies CASSELPGHTEAFF.

This clonotype was observed once. The limits of the CDR3 on the DNA are not certain, so only TCRdb's listed CDR3 is given. This CDR3 reads CDSSIYPCSVDAGGRYEQYF. The V and J genes are TRBV7-6 and TRBJ2-7; the table's TRBD2 call for D was not verified on the DNA. CDR1 is SGHVS and CDR2 is FNYEAQ in the germline V gene. Both ends counted, the CDR3 spans 20 residues.

This chain uses TRBV29-1 with TRBJ1-1; 7 nucleotides align to TRBD1. The CDR3 is made up of 13 amino acids. Germline CDR1 SQVTM, CDR2 ANQGSEA. V lost 3 bases to trimming and J lost 5 bases; unmatched junction nucleotides: 6. DNA of the CDR3: TGCAGCGTTGACGAGACAGGGAAGACTGAAGCTTTCTTT. Its protein is CSVDETGKTEAFF.

As DNA, the CDR3 is TGTGCCAGCAGCTTAGGGACAGGGATTTTTGAGCAGTACTTC. This translates into CASSLGTGIFEQYF. The rearrangement joins TRBV7-8 to TRBJ2-7; TRBD1 matches 8 bases. This CDR3 is built from 14 residues. Germline loops: CDR1 SGHVS, CDR2 FQNEAQ. The V and J ends lost 1 base and 7 bases, in that order; junction bases with no gene match: 6.

This clonotype was picked up many times. CDR3: CASSQTGYGYTF. CDR3 coding DNA: TGCGCCAGCAGCCAGACAGGATATGGCTACACCTTC. This chain uses TRBV4-1 with TRBJ1-2; D may be TRBD1 (6 bases). The germline CDR1 and CDR2 sequences are MGHRA and YSYEKL. The V gene lost 3 bases and the J gene lost 5 bases, with 7 bases spanning the gap. The length of the CDR3 is 12 residues.

V and J are TRBV20-1 and TRBJ2-6; 7 bases map to TRBD1. V was clipped by 6 bases and J by 17 bases; unmatched bases: 7. This CDR3 is built from 10 residues. The germline CDR1 and CDR2 sequences are DFQATT and SNEGSKA (reference sequence). The CDR3 sequence is CSASTGLVTF. The CDR3 nucleotides read TGCAGTGCCTCGACAGGGTTGGTGACTTTC.

With regard to this clonotype: A read error is possible here, since a much larger clone lies one base away. The chain links TRBV9 to TRBJ1-1, with D hard to call. The germline gives CDR1 SGDLS, CDR2 YYNGEE. The CDR3 is made up of 15 amino acids. The CDR3 here is CANSVEGGENTEAFF. In DNA form, the CDR3 reads TGTGCCAACAGCGTAGAAGGTGGGGAGAACACTGAAGCTTTCTTT.

This clonotype came up many times. This chain joins TRBV2 and TRBJ2-2; D remains ambiguous. The CDR3 has 12 amino acids. CDR1 is SNHLY, CDR2 FYNNEI, per germline. With 4 bases removed from V and 8 bases from J, the gap between germline ends came to 8 bases. CDR3 in amino acids: CASSGSRGELFF. CDR3 DNA: TGTGCCAGCAGTGGTTCCAGGGGGGAGCTGTTTTTT.

The chain links TRBV24-1 to TRBJ1-2, with D unclear. Germline lookup yields CDR1 KGHDR and CDR2 SFDVKD. The ends were cut back, 4 bases at V and 13 bases at J, with 18 bases in the middle. This CDR3 region has 13 residues. Written as DNA, the CDR3 is TGTGCCACCAGTGACTATAACCAACAAGACCTCACCTTC. Protein product: CATSDYNQQDLTF.

CDR3 in DNA: TGTGCCTGCCGGGACTTCTCCTACGAGCAGTACTTC. Its translation is CACRDFSYEQYF. The rearrangement links TRBV7-9 to TRBJ2-7; tentatively, D is TRBD2 (6 bases). Germline CDR1 reads SEHNR; CDR2 reads FQNEAQ (reference sequence). The CDR3 runs to 12 residues. Between the trimmed V and J ends, which lost 11 bases and 0 bases, there was a span of 11 bases.

In this sample, this clonotype turned up many times. CDR3: CASSSRDIGQPQHF. The CDR3 bases are TGTGCCAGTAGTTCCCGGGACATAGGGCAGCCCCAGCATTTT. The chain is built from TRBV19 and TRBJ1-5, with D perhaps matching TRBD1 (6 bases). The CDR3 sequence is 14 residues long. The V gene lost 5 bases and the J gene lost 7 bases, with 15 bases spanning the gap. CDR1 and CDR2 from the germline V gene are LNHDA and SQIVND (reference sequence).

The table lists this clonotype with many counts. This rearrangement joins TRBV2 to TRBJ1-1; no reliable D call. Per the germline V gene, CDR1 is SNHLY and CDR2 is FYNNEI. Trimming took off 8 bases at V and 5 bases at J, with 18 bases between the two ends. This CDR3 has 14 residues. CDR3 sequence (DNA): TGTGCCAGCGTCGGCTGGATAACGGGGACTGAAGCTTTCTTT. Residues: CASVGWITGTEAFF. The complete variable domain, with remaining parts taken from reference TRBV2 and TRBJ1-1, reads EPEVTQTPSHQVTQMGQEVILRCVPISNHLYFYWYRQILGQKVEFLVSFYNNEISEKSEIFDDQFSVERPDGSNFTLKIRSTKLEDSAMYFCASVGWITGTEAFFGQGTRLTVV.

In this sample, this clonotype turned up many times. The gene calls are TRBV29-1 and TRBJ2-7; 7 positions match TRBD2. With 6 bases clipped from V and 4 bases from J, the junction kept 9 bases outside the gene matches. Germline V lookup: CDR1 SQVTM, CDR2 ANQGSEA. The CDR3 length is 13 residues. The CDR3 is CSVAKRDDYEQYF. CDR3 DNA: TGCAGCGTCGCGAAGCGGGACGATTACGAGCAGTACTTC.

V usage is TRBV15 and J usage is TRBJ2-6, with a possible D match to TRBD1 (7 bases). This CDR3 is built from 21 residues. CDR1 and CDR2 (germline): LNHNV, YYDKDF (reference sequence). V lost 0 bases, J lost 0 bases, and 21 bases lay in between. CDR3: CATSRDYVRGTDFSGANVLTF. The CDR3 region has the DNA TGTGCCACCAGCAGAGATTACGTCCGGGGGACAGACTTCTCTGGGGCCAACGTCCTGACTTTC.